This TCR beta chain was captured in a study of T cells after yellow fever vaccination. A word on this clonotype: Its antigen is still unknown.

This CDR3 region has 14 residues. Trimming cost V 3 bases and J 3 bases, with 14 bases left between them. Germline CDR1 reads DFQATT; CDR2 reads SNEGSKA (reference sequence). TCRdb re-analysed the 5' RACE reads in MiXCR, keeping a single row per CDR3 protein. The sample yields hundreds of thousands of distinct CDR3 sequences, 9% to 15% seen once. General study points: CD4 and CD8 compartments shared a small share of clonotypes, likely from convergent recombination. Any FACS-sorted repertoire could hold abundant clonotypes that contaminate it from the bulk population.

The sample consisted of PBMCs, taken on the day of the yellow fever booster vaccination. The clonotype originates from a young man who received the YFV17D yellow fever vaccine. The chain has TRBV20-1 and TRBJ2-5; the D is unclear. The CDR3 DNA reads TGCAGTGCTAGTACTGGCACCCTGGAAGAGACCCAGTACTTC. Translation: CSASTGTLEETQYF.